This T cell receptor (beta chain) derives from a study of blood T cell repertoires in COVID-19. Overall study: Samples taken during acute and convalescent COVID-19 were collected in the United States, Italy and Spain. T cells, B-cell-depleted T cells, or PBMCs supplied cDNA or gDNA.

Sequencing was performed with immunoSEQ multiplex PCR; in TCRdb, only in-frame clones are kept and a portion is missing. The table has about 120,000 clones, around 76% seen once. V was trimmed by 7 bases and J by 1 base, leaving 22 bases between them. The CDR3 is 18 amino acids. CDR1 and CDR2 (germline): KGHDR, SFDVKD. This receptor was identified in a woman at least 80 years old with acute or convalescent COVID-19. This chain links TRBV24-1 with TRBJ2-4; possible D gene TRBD2, 7 bases. The sequenced sample consisted of peripheral blood. The CDR3: CATSTNPGGLGAKNIQYF. CDR3 nucleotide sequence: TGTGCCACCAGCACAAACCCGGGGGGCCTTGGGGCCAAAAACATTCAGTACTTC.